These 20 T cell receptor beta chains were sequenced from one sample in a study of blood T cells in healthy people across ages. A J-beta primer mix and a sample-barcoded 5' primer were used in a second PCR of about 6 to 12 cycles. One entry per CDR3 protein, called by TCRdb with MiXCR from the 5' RACE reads. Of 800,000 or so distinct CDR3 sequences in the sample, 20% to 25% were seen once. This sample also appeared in a second study, on T cells of mothers and their children.

Sequencing used blood. These receptors were obtained from a boy aged 10-17 years in good health.

This clonotype was seen a few times. Mismatch with germline at one junction end may stem from a read error. This rearrangement joins TRBV7-7 to TRBJ2-5; D perhaps matches TRBD1 (5 bases). This CDR3 comprises 14 residues. From germline, CDR1 is SSHAT and CDR2 FNYEAQ (reference sequence). CDR3 region: CASSNTRARETQYF. CDR3 sequence (DNA): TGTGCTAGCAGCAATACCAGGGCCAGGGAGACCCAGTACTTC. The entire variable domain, with the rest obtained from reference TRBV7-7 and TRBJ2-5, is as follows: GAGVSQSPRYKVTKRGQDVTLRCDPISSHATLYWYQQALGQGPEFLTYFNYEAQPDKSGLPSDRFSAERPEGSISTLTIQRTEQRDSAMYRCASSNTRARETQYFGPGTRLLVL.

The chain has TRBV24-1 and TRBJ2-5; 7 positions agree with TRBD1. The V gene end was trimmed by 9 bases and the J gene end by 3 bases; junction bases not matched to a gene: 3. The CDR3 totals 12 residues. CDR1 is KGHDR and CDR2 is SFDVKD in the germline V gene. The DNA for the CDR3 is TGTGCCACCGGGGGACAGAAAGAGACCCAGTACTTC. The encoded protein is CATGGQKETQYF.

The genes are TRBV20-1 and TRBJ2-1; no reliable D call. The CDR3 is 16 amino acids. CDR1 is DFQATT, CDR2 SNEGSKA, per germline (reference sequence). V was cut by 0 bases and J by 2 bases, with 14 bases left in between. The DNA for the CDR3 is TGCAGTGCTAGAGAGAAAGGACGGTGGGCCTACAATGAGCAGTTCTTC. Its translation is CSAREKGRWAYNEQFF.

The CDR3 here is CSVDATGPEQFF. CDR3 bases: TGCAGCGTTGATGCCACTGGACCCGAGCAGTTCTTC. The rearrangement links TRBV29-1 to TRBJ2-1; no firm D call. Trimming stripped 3 bases from V and 10 bases from J, with 13 bases between. This CDR3 is 12 amino acids long. Germline CDR1 reads SQVTM; CDR2 reads ANQGSEA.

The CDR3 nucleotides are TGTGCCAGCAGCTTACCCGGGACTAGCGGCAACTACGAGCAGTACTTC. As protein: CASSLPGTSGNYEQYF. The chain couples TRBV7-9 to TRBJ2-1; 11 bases map to TRBD2. Gene TRBJ2-7 matches the end of the DNA better, so the J call may be wrong. The CDR3 is made up of 16 amino acids. Germline V gene data show CDR1 as SEHNR and CDR2 as FQNEAQ (reference sequence).

This clonotype was counted between two and nine times. J is TRBJ2-1 and V is TRBV6-2 or TRBV6-3; no definite D call. Germline-derived CDR1 and CDR2 are MNHEY and SVGEGT. The CDR3 covers 12 residues. V was shortened by 6 bases and J by 2 bases, with 5 bases between the two germline ends. The CDR3 sequence is CASSRAYNEQFF. In nucleotides, the CDR3 is TGTGCCAGCAGCCGGGCCTACAATGAGCAGTTCTTC.

Notes on this clonotype: The DNA is omitted, as the CDR3 cannot be located on it reliably, and the CDR3 follows TCRdb's listing. The chain recombines TRBV21-1 with TRBJ1-2; the D segment call TRBD1 is taken from the table without a DNA check. TRBV21-1 is a pseudogene locus. The CDR3 numbers 16 amino acids, ends counted. Here the CDR3 reads CASSVIGTGTNYGCTF.

The V call is TRBV2, the J call TRBJ1-4; D gene ambiguous. Trimming stripped 1 base from V and 5 bases from J, with 14 bases between. The CDR3 extends over 16 amino acids. The V gene's germline CDR1 is SNHLY and CDR2 FYNNEI. The CDR3 region has the DNA TGTGCCAGCAGTGAAGGCCGGCGGCGACCGAATGAAAAACTGTTTTTT. Translation gives CASSEGRRRPNEKLFF.

This clonotype was counted only a few times. This chain connects TRBV28 to TRBJ2-5, with a possible D match to TRBD2 (5 bases). From germline, CDR1 is MDHEN and CDR2 SYDVKM. This CDR3 has 15 residues. The V gene lost 6 bases and the J gene lost 6 bases, with 20 bases spanning the gap. The CDR3 sequence: CASSVAGLGEKTQYF. CDR3 coding DNA: TGTGCCAGCAGCGTGGCGGGTTTGGGTGAGAAGACCCAGTACTTC.

The chain has TRBV27 and TRBJ2-7; 9 bases are a match to TRBD1. This CDR3 spans 12 amino acids. The V and J ends lost 8 bases and 6 bases, in that order; junction bases with no gene match: 5. Germline loops: CDR1 MNHEY, CDR2 SMNVEV (reference sequence). The CDR3: CASGYRGLEQYF. DNA for the CDR3: TGTGCCAGCGGGTACAGGGGGCTCGAGCAGTACTTC.

This clonotype was seen more than once but under ten times. V usage is TRBV9 and J usage is TRBJ2-7, with a tentative D call TRBD2 (5 bases). The J call may be incorrect, as the DNA end agrees better with TRBJ2-5. The CDR3 is 13 residues long. CDR1 is SGDLS and CDR2 is YYNGEE in the germline V gene. CDR3 residues: CASSQSGRETQYF. The CDR3 nucleotides read TGTGCCAGCAGCCAAAGTGGGAGAGAGACCCAGTACTTC.

In this sample, this clonotype turned up a few times. The chain combines TRBV7-2 with TRBJ1-2; 8 nucleotides agree with TRBD1. Germline CDR1 SGHTA, CDR2 FQGNSA. Germline trimming cut 3 bases from V and 8 bases from J; bases unmatched to any gene: 8. The CDR3 extends over 14 amino acids. CDR3: CASSFGTGLGGYTF. DNA for the CDR3: TGTGCCAGCAGCTTTGGGACAGGCCTCGGGGGCTACACCTTC.

The CDR3 coding sequence is TGTGCCAGCAGTGATGGGGTATTCTACGAGCAGTACTTC. This sequence encodes CASSDGVFYEQYF. The chain is built from TRBV6-1 and TRBJ2-7; D uncertain. Per germline, CDR1 MNHNS and CDR2 SASEGT. Trimming pared 3 bases from V and 3 bases from J, leaving 9 bases between. The CDR3 runs to 13 residues.

The gene calls are TRBV6-5 and TRBJ1-4; no definite D call. This CDR3 contains 15 residues. Trimming left V 4 bases short and J 4 bases short, with 13 bases between. CDR1 and CDR2 from the germline V gene are MNHEY and SVGAGI. The chain's CDR3 is CASSSMTVLNEKLFF. The CDR3, as DNA: TGTGCCAGCAGTTCCATGACCGTCCTTAATGAAAAACTGTTTTTT.

This clonotype was detected a few times. V is TRBV10-3 and J is TRBJ1-3; D remains ambiguous. V was trimmed by 0 bases and J by 0 bases, leaving 9 bases between them. This CDR3 has 16 residues. Germline CDR1 ENHRY, CDR2 SYGVKD. As DNA, the CDR3 is TGTGCCATCAGTGAGTCGCCTCCATACTCTGGAAACACCATATATTTT. Protein sequence: CAISESPPYSGNTIYF.

This chain uses TRBV21-1 with TRBJ2-7; the table's TRBD1 call for D was not verified on the DNA. TRBV21-1 is reported as a pseudogene. The CDR3 loop spans 9 amino acids. CDR3 coding DNA: TGTGCCGGACAGGGACAGCGTCCCTTC. Residues: CAGQGQRPF.

This chain links TRBV6-1 with TRBJ2-5, with 8 positions matching TRBD1. The junction had 4 bases not matched to a gene; V was cut back by 3 bases and J by 1 base. The V gene's germline CDR1 is MNHNS and CDR2 SASEGT. The CDR3 consists of 15 residues. CDR3 nucleotides: TGTGCCAGCAGTGACGGACAGGGTGGCCAAGAGACCCAGTACTTC. It translates to CASSDGQGGQETQYF.

This clonotype was seen a handful of times. The chain combines TRBV7-9 with TRBJ2-5, with D maybe TRBD2 (5 bases). The end of the DNA fits TRBJ2-1 better, so the J call may be wrong. Germline CDR1 reads SEHNR; CDR2 reads FQNEAQ (reference sequence). This CDR3 is built from 16 residues. In DNA form, the CDR3 reads TGTGCCAGCAGCCTATTAGGAAGCATCGAGGGCAATGAGCAGTTCTTC. Translating gives CASSLLGSIEGNEQFF.

Only a few counts were recorded for this clonotype. The rearrangement links TRBV7-2 to TRBJ1-2, with TRBD1 matching over 9 bases. Trimming removed 3 bases from V and 6 bases from J; junction bases left unmatched: 5. The germline CDR1 and CDR2 sequences are SGHTA and FQGNSA. The CDR3 consists of 14 residues. The CDR3 here is CASSFPGTGNGYTF. DNA for the CDR3: TGTGCCAGCAGCTTTCCCGGGACAGGGAATGGCTACACCTTC.

This clonotype was recorded a few times. The rearrangement links TRBV6-2 or TRBV6-3 to TRBJ1-2, with D perhaps matching TRBD1 (5 bases). V dropped 5 bases and J dropped 6 bases, with 16 bases sitting between them. Germline V lookup: CDR1 MNHEY, CDR2 SVGEGT. This CDR3 contains 14 residues. The CDR3 loop reads CASSRTGRYDGYTF. The CDR3 DNA sequence: TGTGCCAGCAGTAGGACGGGACGCTATGATGGCTACACCTTC.